A selection of T cell receptor beta chains follows, all from one sample in a study of shared clonotypes between healthy human individuals. Here immunoSEQ multiplex PCR was the method, and the copy in TCRdb shows in-frame clones only, minus some. The profile covers fewer than 3 million clones, with 85% to 95% appearing a single time and about 0.36% taken by the ten largest. Sequencing was carried out using naive CD4+ T cells from PBMCs. The receptors were sampled from a man between 18 and 35 years old in good health. Some clones in this sample may be carry-over from other donors' samples. Both conserved end residues are part of each CDR3. Fields, in order: V gene, J gene, clone size, D gene, CDR3 protein, CDR3 DNA. D genes are given only for firm matches. The size field is filled for only some rows; it gives once, few, many or a size class.

>TRBV15|TRBJ2-7|.|.
CATSRDLAAYEQYF
TGTGCCACCAGCAGAGATCTGGCGGCCTACGAGCAGTACTTC
>TRBV5-1|TRBJ2-5|once|.
CASSLESQETQYF
TGCGCCAGCAGCTTGGAGTCGCAAGAGACCCAGTACTTC
>TRBV25-1|TRBJ2-5|.|.
CASSERLVGRYGETQYF
TGTGCCAGCAGTGAGAGACTAGTGGGAAGATATGGAGAGACCCAGTACTTC
>TRBV10-3|TRBJ2-1|.|TRBD2
CAINAGEVYNEQFF
TGTGCCATCAATGCGGGAGAAGTCTACAATGAGCAGTTCTTC
>TRBV14|TRBJ2-1|.|.
CASSGINRVNEQFF
TGTGCCAGCAGCGGAATAAACAGGGTTAATGAGCAGTTCTTC
>TRBV30|TRBJ2-7|once|.
CAWRGPAYEQYF
TGTGCCTGGAGGGGGCCTGCCTACGAGCAGTACTTC
>TRBV6-6|TRBJ2-2|.|.
CASAGLNTGELFF
TGTGCCAGCGCGGGATTGAACACCGGGGAGCTGTTTTTT
>TRBV5-1|TRBJ2-4|.|.
CASRARTDTLAKNIQYF
TGCGCCAGCAGGGCACGGACGGATACACTAGCCAAAAACATTCAGTACTTC
>TRBV28|TRBJ2-1|.|TRBD2
CASRRLAYNNEQFF
TGTGCCAGCAGGAGACTAGCGTATAACAATGAGCAGTTCTTC
>TRBV25-1|TRBJ2-1|.|TRBD2
CATLGGRAFEQFF
TGTGCCACCCTTGGCGGGAGGGCTTTTGAGCAGTTCTTC
>TRBV14|TRBJ1-1|few|.
CASSQDVRGAFF
TGTGCCAGCAGCCAAGACGTCCGAGGGGCTTTCTTT
>TRBV5-1|TRBJ1-2|.|TRBD1
CASSLTGEYSGYTF
TGCGCCAGCAGCTTGACAGGGGAGTACAGTGGCTACACCTTC
>TRBV5-1|TRBJ2-3|once|TRBD2
CASSATGGSTDTQYF
TGCGCCAGCAGCGCGACGGGGGGAAGCACAGATACGCAGTATTTT
>TRBV25-1|TRBJ2-5|.|TRBD1
CASSEFGQGVETQYF
TGTGCCAGCAGTGAATTTGGACAGGGGGTAGAGACCCAGTACTTC
>TRBV6-1|TRBJ2-7|.|.
CASSEARQYEQYF
TGTGCCAGCAGTGAAGCAAGACAGTACGAGCAGTACTTC
>TRBV18|TRBJ2-4|.|.
CASSPPPVLAKNIQYF
TGTGCCAGCTCACCACCGCCGGTATTAGCCAAAAACATTCAGTACTTC
>TRBV19|TRBJ2-2|.|TRBD1
CASSSPGQGANTGELFF
TGTGCCAGTAGTTCACCGGGCCAGGGGGCAAACACCGGGGAGCTGTTTTTT
>TRBV29-1|TRBJ1-1|.|.
CSVAGQRPNSGAFF
TGCAGCGTTGCCGGACAAAGACCCAACAGTGGAGCTTTCTTT
>TRBV5-1|TRBJ1-4|.|TRBD1
CASSPTGLNEKLFF
TGCGCCAGCAGCCCGACAGGGCTTAATGAAAAACTGTTTTTT
>TRBV7-2|TRBJ1-1|.|.
CASRPRGGNTEAFF
TGTGCCAGCAGGCCGAGGGGGGGAAACACTGAAGCTTTCTTT
>TRBV11-3|TRBJ2-7|.|TRBD1
CASSREARQGYYLDGHEQYF
TGTGCCAGCAGCCGAGAAGCCAGACAGGGATATTATCTAGACGGCCACGAGCAGTACTTC
>TRBV5-1|TRBJ2-7|.|TRBD2
CASSPEGTTYYEQYF
TGCGCCAGCAGCCCGGAAGGGACTACCTACTACGAGCAGTACTTC
>TRBV9|TRBJ2-2|.|.
CASSARVRPDGELFF
TGTGCCAGCAGCGCCCGGGTCCGGCCCGACGGGGAGCTGTTTTTT
>TRBV28|TRBJ2-7|once|TRBD2
CASSRAGEAYEQYF
TGTGCCAGCAGTCGAGCGGGAGAAGCCTACGAGCAGTACTTC
>TRBV28|TRBJ1-5|.|.
CASSLTTPGSGQPQHF
TGTGCCAGCAGTCTAACAACCCCAGGGTCCGGACAGCCCCAGCATTTT
>TRBV15|TRBJ2-7|.|TRBD2
CATSRDPGLAVAYEQYF
TGTGCCACCAGCAGAGATCCCGGACTAGCGGTAGCCTACGAGCAGTACTTC
>TRBV6-6|TRBJ1-5|.|.
CASSPGISIAQPQHF
TGTGCCAGCAGTCCCGGGATCTCCATCGCCCAGCCCCAGCATTTT
>TRBV5-5|TRBJ2-7|.|TRBD2
CASRRGTSLSYEQYF
TGTGCCAGCAGGCGTGGGACTAGCTTGTCCTACGAGCAGTACTTC
>TRBV5-1|TRBJ2-3|.|.
CASSPVGSGAKGTQYF
TGCGCCAGCAGCCCAGTGGGTAGCGGAGCAAAGGGTACGCAGTATTTT
>TRBV10-3|TRBJ1-5|.|.
CAISADGDQPQHF
TGTGCCATCAGTGCGGACGGGGATCAGCCCCAGCATTTT
>TRBV6-5|TRBJ2-7|.|.
CASRLKVGAYEQYF
TGTGCCAGCAGGCTGAAGGTTGGCGCCTACGAGCAGTACTTC
>TRBV7-9|TRBJ2-3|.|.
CASSLAPASTDTQYF
TGTGCCAGCAGCTTAGCCCCCGCTAGCACAGATACGCAGTATTTT
>TRBV4-1|TRBJ2-7|.|TRBD2
CASSQGGGKSLYEQYF
TGCGCCAGCAGCCAAGGGGGGGGAAAGAGTCTCTACGAGCAGTACTTC
>TRBV7-2|TRBJ2-6|.|.
CASSLNSPGANVLTF
TGTGCCAGCAGCTTAAACTCCCCTGGGGCCAACGTCCTGACTTTC
>TRBV5-1|TRBJ2-1|.|.
CASSFEPGPYNEQFF
TGCGCCAGCAGCTTCGAACCGGGGCCCTACAATGAGCAGTTCTTC
>TRBV6-5|TRBJ1-2|.|TRBD1
CATAGTGGHHYGYTF
TGTGCCACCGCCGGGACAGGGGGCCATCACTATGGCTACACCTTC
>TRBV7-2|TRBJ2-3|.|TRBD2
CASSLALAGAADTQYF
TGTGCCAGCAGCTTAGCCCTAGCGGGAGCAGCAGATACGCAGTATTTT
>TRBV29-1|TRBJ1-6|.|.
CSPWGQERVDSPLHF
TGCAGCCCATGGGGACAAGAAAGGGTAGATTCACCCCTCCACTTT
>TRBV29-1|TRBJ1-4|once|.
CSGDSPAATNEKLFF
TGCAGCGGCGACAGCCCGGCTGCAACTAATGAAAAACTGTTTTTT
>TRBV4-2|TRBJ2-7|.|TRBD1
CASSQEDRGYEQYF
TGTGCCAGCAGCCAAGAGGACAGGGGATACGAGCAGTACTTC
>TRBV11-2|TRBJ2-7|.|.
CASSPGVGYSYEQYF
TGTGCCAGCAGCCCAGGGGTCGGCTACTCCTACGAGCAGTACTTC
>TRBV7-2|TRBJ2-3|.|TRBD2
CASSPEGTIPTDTQYF
TGTGCCAGCAGCCCAGAGGGGACTATACCCACAGATACGCAGTATTTT
>TRBV28|TRBJ2-7|.|.
CASSSGGTDNSYEQYF
TGTGCCAGCAGTTCCGGGGGGACAGACAACTCCTACGAGCAGTACTTC
>TRBV20-1|TRBJ1-2|.|.
CSAPRGYTF
TGCAGTGCCCCTAGGGGCTACACCTTC
>TRBV7-9|TRBJ2-3|.|.
CASSPFQDTQYF
TGTGCCAGCAGCCCCTTTCAGGATACGCAGTATTTT
>TRBV4-1|TRBJ1-5|.|TRBD1
CASSLSGTGDQPQHF
TGCGCCAGCAGCCTATCCGGGACAGGGGATCAGCCCCAGCATTTT
>TRBV2|TRBJ1-1|.|.
CASSLMDTEAFF
TGTGCCAGCAGTTTGATGGACACTGAAGCTTTCTTT
>TRBV2|TRBJ1-3|.|.
CASSERGNTIYF
TGTGCCAGCAGTGAGCGAGGAAACACCATATATTTT
>TRBV9|TRBJ2-2|.|.
CASSTRDGNTGELFF
TGTGCCAGCAGCACCCGGGACGGAAACACCGGGGAGCTGTTTTTT
>TRBV27|TRBJ1-5|.|.
CASSPGGRTNQPQHF
TGTGCCAGCAGCCCGGGGGGCAGGACCAATCAGCCCCAGCATTTT
>TRBV28|TRBJ2-7|.|TRBD1
CASSSTTGDYF
TGTGCCAGCAGTTCCACGACAGGGGATTACTTC
>TRBV7-3|TRBJ2-1|.|.
CASSRGGDEQFF
TGTGCCAGCAGCCGAGGCGGGGATGAGCAGTTCTTC
>TRBV28|TRBJ2-1|once|.
CASSLWGGLAAFWNSYNEQFF
TGTGCCAGCAGTTTATGGGGGGGGCTAGCGGCTTTTTGGAATTCCTACAATGAGCAGTTCTTC
>TRBV27|TRBJ1-1|.|.
CATKRNGGMNTEAFF
TGTGCCACAAAAAGAAACGGGGGCATGAACACTGAAGCTTTCTTT
>TRBV6-5|TRBJ2-1|.|.
CAPVLRDQFF
TGTGCCCCTGTCTTGAGGGATCAGTTCTTC
>TRBV28|TRBJ2-7|.|.
CASTSLGGIRPYEQYF
TGTGCCAGCACTTCACTGGGGGGAATCAGGCCATACGAGCAGTACTTC
>TRBV11-2|TRBJ2-3|.|.
CASSLSAGGDTQYF
TGTGCCAGCAGCTTAAGCGCCGGGGGAGATACGCAGTATTTT
>TRBV21-1|TRBJ2-7|.|.
CASSKGGPSGSYEQYF
TGTGCCAGCAGCAAAGGCGGGCCTAGCGGCTCCTACGAGCAGTACTTC
>TRBV11-2|TRBJ2-7|.|.
CASSLVALRSGDYEQYF
TGTGCCAGCAGCTTAGTCGCCCTAAGATCGGGGGACTACGAGCAGTACTTC
>TRBV25-1|TRBJ1-2|.|.
CASSAGRRDYGYTF
TGTGCCAGCAGTGCCGGGCGTCGTGACTATGGCTACACCTTC